These 5 T cell receptor beta chains came from one sample sequenced in a study of blood T cell repertoires in COVID-19. TCRdb keeps only in-frame clones here, not all; method: immunoSEQ multiplex PCR. The sample lists about 150,000 clones, around four fifths occurring once. Sample: peripheral blood. Receptors were obtained from a man in his 60s who had recovered from COVID-19.

This clone was picked up many times. The chain links TRBV4-1 to TRBJ2-3, with 10 positions matching TRBD1. The germline gives CDR1 MGHRA, CDR2 YSYEKL. V lost 6 bases and J lost 4; bases outside the gene matches: 4. This CDR3 contains 14 residues. CDR3 residues: CASRRTGGSDTQYF. CDR3 DNA: TGCGCCAGCAGGCGGACAGGGGGGTCAGATACGCAGTATTTT.

As DNA, the CDR3 is TGTGCCAGCACCTACGAAGGGGTCCAGCCCCAGCATTTT. Protein sequence: CASTYEGVQPQHF. This chain uses TRBV12-3 or TRBV12-4 with TRBJ1-5, with a weak D call TRBD1 (5 bases). The CDR3 length is 13 residues. V gave up 7 bases and J gave up 7 bases, with 14 bases separating them.

This clone showed up just a few times. The chain has TRBV7-8 and TRBJ2-7, with 14 bases lining up with TRBD2. The CDR3 runs to 18 residues. Germline CDR1 SGHVS, CDR2 FQNEAQ. Germline trimming cut 0 bases from V and 5 bases from J; bases unmatched to any gene: 9. CDR3 sequence reads: CASSLATAGLAGANEQYF. The CDR3 coding sequence is TGTGCCAGCAGCTTAGCTACTGCGGGACTAGCGGGAGCGAACGAGCAGTACTTC. The entire variable domain, with the rest obtained from reference TRBV7-8 and TRBJ2-7, is as follows: GAGVSQSPRYKVAKRGQDVALRCDPISGHVSLFWYQQALGQGPEFLTYFQNEAQLDKSGLPSDRFFAERPEGSVSTLKIQRTQQEDSAVYLCASSLATAGLAGANEQYFGPGTRLTVT.

This clone has only a few counts. The chain joins TRBV5-4 to TRBJ2-3, with 9 bases that match TRBD2. CDR1 is SGHNT and CDR2 is YYREEE in the germline V gene (reference sequence). CDR3 size: 15 residues. V was clipped by 4 bases and J by 5 bases; unmatched bases: 8. This CDR3 reads CASSPGSGRKDTQYF. The CDR3 nucleotides read TGTGCCAGCAGCCCTGGAAGCGGGAGGAAAGATACGCAGTATTTT.

This clone showed up just a few times. This sequence joins TRBV10-3 and TRBJ1-1; D call uncertain. The V and J ends lost 0 bases and 0 bases respectively, with 5 bases between them. Germline V lookup: CDR1 ENHRY, CDR2 SYGVKD. This CDR3 is 14 amino acids long. CDR3 in amino acids: CAISESFLNTEAFF. CDR3 coding DNA: TGTGCCATCAGTGAGTCGTTCTTGAACACTGAAGCTTTCTTT.